This paragraph reports one TCR beta chain. V lost 1 base to trimming and J lost 5 bases; unmatched junction nucleotides: 7. The CDR3 covers 16 residues. Germline V lookup: CDR1 SGHVS, CDR2 FNYEAQ. This specimen comes from a study of type 1 regulatory T cells. TCRdb passed the reads through MiXCR, listing each CDR3 protein once. The sample consists of 90,000 to 100,000 distinct CDR3 sequences, 25% to 40% of them appearing once. The gene calls are TRBV7-6 and TRBJ1-5, with 8 bases identical to TRBD1. This TCR was sampled from a human donor in good health. Specimen: CD4+ T cells, either the whole sample or a sorted fraction (not recorded which). CDR3 in amino acids: CASSLGARGLDQPQHF. The CDR3 DNA is TGTGCCAGCAGCTTAGGGGCCAGGGGGCTGGATCAGCCCCAGCATTTT.